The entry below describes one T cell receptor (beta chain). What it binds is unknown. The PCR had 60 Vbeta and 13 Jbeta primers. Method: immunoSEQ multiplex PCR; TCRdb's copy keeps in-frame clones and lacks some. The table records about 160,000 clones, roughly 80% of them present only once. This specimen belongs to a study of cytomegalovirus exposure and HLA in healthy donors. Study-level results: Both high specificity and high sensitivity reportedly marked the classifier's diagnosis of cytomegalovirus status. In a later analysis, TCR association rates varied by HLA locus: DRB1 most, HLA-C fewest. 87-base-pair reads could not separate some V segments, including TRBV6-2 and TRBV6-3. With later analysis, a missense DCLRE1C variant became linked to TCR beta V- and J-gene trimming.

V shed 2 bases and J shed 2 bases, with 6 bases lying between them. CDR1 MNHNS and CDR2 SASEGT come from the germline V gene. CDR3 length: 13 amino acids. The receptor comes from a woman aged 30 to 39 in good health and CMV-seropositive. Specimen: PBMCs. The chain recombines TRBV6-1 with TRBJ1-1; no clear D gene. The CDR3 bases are TGTGCCAGCAGTGAACAGGTTAACACTGAAGCTTTCTTT. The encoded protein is CASSEQVNTEAFF.